This TCR beta chain is from a study of radiotherapy plus CTLA-4 blockade in lung cancer. The CDR3 is 13 amino acids. Trimming shortened V by 5 bases and J by 1 base, and 9 bases separated the two germline ends. From germline, CDR1 is SEHNR and CDR2 FQNEAQ (reference sequence). Produced via immunoSEQ multiplex PCR; TCRdb's table is partial and in-frame only. Of tens of thousands of clones in the sample, roughly three quarters were seen once. The sequence was collected from a human donor with non-small cell lung cancer whose response to radiotherapy plus ipilimumab could not be evaluated. The sequencing here drew on peripheral blood, taken from a patient treated with radiotherapy plus ipilimumab. The chain recombines TRBV7-9 with TRBJ2-7; TRBD1 is a possible D gene (6 bases). CDR3 nucleotide sequence: TGTGCCAGCAGCCCGAGGGGGTCCTACGAGCAGTACTTC. This sequence encodes CASSPRGSYEQYF.